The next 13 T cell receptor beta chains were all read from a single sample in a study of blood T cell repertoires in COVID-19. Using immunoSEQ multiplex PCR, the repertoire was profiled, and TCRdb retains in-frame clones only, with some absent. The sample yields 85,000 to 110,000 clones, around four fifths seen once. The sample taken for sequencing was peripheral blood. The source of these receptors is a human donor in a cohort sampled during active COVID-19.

CDR3: CASRSTLAYEQYF. CDR3 DNA: TGTGCCAGCAGGTCAACACTAGCCTACGAGCAGTACTTC. The chain is built from TRBV12-3 or TRBV12-4 and TRBJ2-7, with D possibly matching TRBD2 (5 bases). Trimming left V 6 bases short and J 2 bases short, with 11 bases between. This CDR3 region has 13 residues.

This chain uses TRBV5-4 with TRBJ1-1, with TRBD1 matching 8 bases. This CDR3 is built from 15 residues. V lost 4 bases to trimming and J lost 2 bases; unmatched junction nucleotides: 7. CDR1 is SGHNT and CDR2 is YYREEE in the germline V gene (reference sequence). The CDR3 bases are TGTGCCAGCAGCACCCAGACAGGGGCCAACACTGAAGCTTTCTTT. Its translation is CASSTQTGANTEAFF. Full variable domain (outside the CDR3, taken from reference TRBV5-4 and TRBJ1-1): ETGVTQSPTHLIKTRGQQVTLRCSSQSGHNTVSWYQQALGQGPQFIFQYYREEENGRGNFPPRFSGLQFPNYSSELNVNALELDDSALYLCASSTQTGANTEAFFGQGTRLTVV.

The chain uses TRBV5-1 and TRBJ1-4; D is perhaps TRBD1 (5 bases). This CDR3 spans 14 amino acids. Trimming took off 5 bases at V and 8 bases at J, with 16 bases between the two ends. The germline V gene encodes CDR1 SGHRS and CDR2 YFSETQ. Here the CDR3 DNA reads TGCGCCAGCAGGGTCCAGGGAGGGCAAGAAAAACTGTTTTTT. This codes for CASRVQGGQEKLFF. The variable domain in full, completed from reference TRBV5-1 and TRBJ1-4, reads KAGVTQTPRYLIKTRGQQVTLSCSPISGHRSVSWYQQTPGQGLQFLFEYFSETQRNKGNFPGRFSGRQFSNSRSEMNVSTLELGDSALYLCASRVQGGQEKLFFGSGTQLSVL.

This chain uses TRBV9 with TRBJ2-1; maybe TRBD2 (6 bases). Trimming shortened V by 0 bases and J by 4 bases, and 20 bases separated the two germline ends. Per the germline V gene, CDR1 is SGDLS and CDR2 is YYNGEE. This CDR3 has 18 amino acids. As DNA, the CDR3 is TGTGCCAGCAGCGTAGAAGGAGGACTACAAACAAAATACAATGAGCAGTTCTTC. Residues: CASSVEGGLQTKYNEQFF.

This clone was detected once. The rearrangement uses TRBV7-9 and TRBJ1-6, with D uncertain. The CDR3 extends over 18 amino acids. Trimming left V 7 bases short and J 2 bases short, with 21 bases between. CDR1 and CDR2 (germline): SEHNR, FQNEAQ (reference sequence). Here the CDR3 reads CASTTGEEVEAYNSPLHF. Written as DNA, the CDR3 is TGTGCCAGCACCACTGGGGAGGAGGTAGAGGCCTATAATTCACCCCTCCACTTT.

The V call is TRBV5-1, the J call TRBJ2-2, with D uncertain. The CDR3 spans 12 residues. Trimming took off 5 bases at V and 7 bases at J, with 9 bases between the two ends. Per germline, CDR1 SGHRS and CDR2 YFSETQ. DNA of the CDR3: TGCGCCAGCAGACAATACAACGGGGAGCTGTTTTTT. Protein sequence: CASRQYNGELFF.

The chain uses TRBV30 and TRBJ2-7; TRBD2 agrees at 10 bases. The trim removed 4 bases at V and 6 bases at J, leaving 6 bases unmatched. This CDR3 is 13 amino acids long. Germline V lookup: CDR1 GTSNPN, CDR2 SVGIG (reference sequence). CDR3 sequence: CAWTWGTSAEQYF. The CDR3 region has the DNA TGTGCCTGGACTTGGGGGACTAGCGCCGAGCAGTACTTC.

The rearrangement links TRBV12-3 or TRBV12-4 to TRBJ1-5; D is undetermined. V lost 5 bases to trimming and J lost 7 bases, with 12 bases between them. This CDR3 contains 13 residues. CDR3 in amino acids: CASSPGREQPQHF. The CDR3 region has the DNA TGTGCCAGCAGTCCTGGACGGGAACAGCCCCAGCATTTT.

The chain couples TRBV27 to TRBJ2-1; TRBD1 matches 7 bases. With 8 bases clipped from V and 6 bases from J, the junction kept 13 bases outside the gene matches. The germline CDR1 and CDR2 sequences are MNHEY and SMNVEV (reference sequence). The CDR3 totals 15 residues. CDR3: CASAKNRGNVNEQFF. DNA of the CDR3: TGTGCCAGCGCCAAGAACAGGGGTAATGTCAATGAGCAGTTCTTC.

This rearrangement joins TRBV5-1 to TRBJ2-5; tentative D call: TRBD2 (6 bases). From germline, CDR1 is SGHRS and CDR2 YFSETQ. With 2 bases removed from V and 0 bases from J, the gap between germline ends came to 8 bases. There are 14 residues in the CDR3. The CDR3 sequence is CASSFRDYQETQYF. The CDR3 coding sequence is TGCGCCAGCAGCTTCCGGGACTACCAAGAGACCCAGTACTTC.

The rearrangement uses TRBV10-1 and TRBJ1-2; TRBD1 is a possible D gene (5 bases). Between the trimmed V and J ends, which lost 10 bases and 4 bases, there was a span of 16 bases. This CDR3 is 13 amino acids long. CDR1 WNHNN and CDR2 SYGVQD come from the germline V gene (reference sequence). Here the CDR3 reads CATSNSGGYGYTF. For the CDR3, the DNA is TGCGCCACCTCCAATAGCGGGGGCTATGGCTACACCTTC.

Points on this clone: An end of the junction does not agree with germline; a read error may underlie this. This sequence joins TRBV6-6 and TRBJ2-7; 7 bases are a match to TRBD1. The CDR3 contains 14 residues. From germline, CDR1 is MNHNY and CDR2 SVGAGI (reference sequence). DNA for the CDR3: TGTGCCAGCAGTTTAATGGGACAGTCTCACGAGGAGACCTTC. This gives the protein CASSLMGQSHEETF.

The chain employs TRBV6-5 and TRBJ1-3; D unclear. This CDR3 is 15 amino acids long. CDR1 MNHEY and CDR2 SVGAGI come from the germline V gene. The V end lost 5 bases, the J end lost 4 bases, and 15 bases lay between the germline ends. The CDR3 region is CASSLSRFLGNTIYF. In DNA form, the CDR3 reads TGTGCCAGCAGTCTGTCGCGATTTCTCGGAAACACCATATATTTT.